Following are 4 T cell receptor beta chains from one sample sequenced in a study of CD8 T cells in Susac syndrome. Reverse transcription used roughly 0.45 to 1 ug RNA and random hexamers. TCRdb re-analysed the immunoSEQ multiplex PCR reads in MiXCR, keeping a single row per CDR3 protein. The sample includes about 180,000 distinct CDR3 sequences, roughly 94% of them seen just once. The sample comprised CD4+ T cells from PBMCs. Receptors were obtained from a human donor with Susac syndrome.

The gene calls are TRBV13 and TRBJ2-3, with 10 nucleotides matching TRBD1. CDR3 length equals 18 residues. The germline CDR1 and CDR2 sequences are PRHDT and FYEKMQ (reference sequence). V lost 0 bases and J lost 6; bases outside the gene matches: 12. The CDR3 sequence: CASSLGQDRGLRSDTQYF. In DNA, the CDR3 is TGTGCCAGCAGCTTAGGCCAGGACAGGGGGTTGAGATCGGATACGCAGTATTTT.

This chain uses TRBV4-2 with TRBJ2-1, with 12 bases aligning to TRBD2. Germline trimming cut 2 bases from V and 8 bases from J; bases unmatched to any gene: 7. The CDR3 covers 16 residues. The V gene's germline CDR1 is LGHNA and CDR2 YNFKEQ. The CDR3 bases are TGTGCCAGCAGCCAAACTCCTAGCGGGGGGGCCGATGAGCAGTTCTTC. Amino acids: CASSQTPSGGADEQFF.

The chain joins TRBV19 to TRBJ2-7; TRBD1 aligns across 7 bases. Trimming cost V 4 bases and J 2 bases; bases outside gene matches: 5. The CDR3 covers 14 residues. Germline V gene data show CDR1 as LNHDA and CDR2 as SQIVND (reference sequence). The DNA for the CDR3 is TGTGCCAGTAGTACTCCCGGGACAGCCTACGAGCAGTACTTC. It is translated as CASSTPGTAYEQYF. Using reference TRBV19 and TRBJ2-7 for the parts outside the CDR3, the full variable domain is DGGITQSPKYLFRKEGQNVTLSCEQNLNHDAMYWYRQDPGQGLRLIYYSQIVNDFQKGDIAEGYSVSREKKESFPLTVTSAQKNPTAFYLCASSTPGTAYEQYFGPGTRLTVT.

V usage is TRBV6-1 and J usage is TRBJ2-7; 7 positions match TRBD2. This CDR3 region has 14 residues. CDR1 and CDR2 (germline): MNHNS, SASEGT. The V gene end was trimmed by 8 bases and the J gene end by 0 bases; junction bases not matched to a gene: 7. CDR3 protein: CASGRGGSSYEQYF. CDR3 nucleotide sequence: TGTGCCAGCGGCCGCGGGGGTTCCTCCTACGAGCAGTACTTC.